These 7 T cell receptor beta chains originate from one sample sequenced in a study of neoadjuvant nivolumab and ipilimumab in lung cancer. Measured with immunoSEQ multiplex PCR; TCRdb has only the in-frame clones, and not every one. The table lists 9,500 to 10,000 clones, around 77% of them singletons. The sample in question was tumor tissue, obtained after neoadjuvant nivolumab, alone or with ipilimumab, at or shortly before surgery. These receptors all come from an adult with non-small cell lung cancer. Some clones in this sample may be carry-over from other donors' samples.

This clone has more than one count but fewer than ten. This chain connects TRBV5-1 to TRBJ1-2; 9 bases agree with TRBD1. The CDR3 spans 15 residues. V lost 5 bases and J lost 8; bases outside the gene matches: 13. The germline gives CDR1 SGHRS, CDR2 YFSETQ. The CDR3 DNA reads TGCGCCAGCAGGCCGGCCACAGGGGGCGCTTGGGGCTACACCTTC. Translating it yields CASRPATGGAWGYTF.

This rearrangement joins TRBV5-1 to TRBJ2-1; D is ambiguous. The ends were cut back, 2 bases at V and 0 bases at J, with 9 bases in the middle. CDR1 and CDR2 from the germline V gene are SGHRS and YFSETQ. The CDR3 totals 15 residues. CDR3 amino acids: CASSFQISSYNEQFF. CDR3 nucleotide sequence: TGCGCCAGCAGCTTCCAAATTAGCTCCTACAATGAGCAGTTCTTC.

V usage is TRBV11-2 and J usage is TRBJ2-2, with D tentatively TRBD1 or TRBD2 (6 bases each). CDR1 and CDR2 (germline): SGHAT, FQNNGV. This CDR3 region has 16 residues. The ends were cut back, 5 bases at V and 0 bases at J, with 13 bases in the middle. CDR3 region: CASSPRGGSNTGELFF. DNA for the CDR3: TGTGCCAGCAGCCCCCGAGGGGGGTCGAACACCGGGGAGCTGTTTTTT. Full variable domain (remainder filled in from reference TRBV11-2 and TRBJ2-2): EAGVAQSPRYKIIEKRQSVAFWCNPISGHATLYWYQQILGQGPKLLIQFQNNGVVDDSQLPKDRFSAERLKGVDSTLKIQPAKLEDSAVYLCASSPRGGSNTGELFFGEGSRLTVL.

This rearrangement joins TRBV19 to TRBJ1-1, with D unclear. V lost 7 bases, J lost 1 base, and 13 bases lay in between. CDR1 and CDR2 from the germline V gene are LNHDA and SQIVND (reference sequence). This CDR3 region has 14 residues. CDR3 bases: TGTGCCAGTACCCCGGTAGCGCAGAACACTGAAGCTTTCTTT. It encodes CASTPVAQNTEAFF.

The chain combines TRBV7-2 with TRBJ2-7; tentative D call: TRBD2 (5 bases). Per germline, CDR1 SGHTA and CDR2 FQGNSA. This CDR3 spans 12 amino acids. Trimming shortened V by 5 bases and J by 6 bases, and 11 bases separated the two germline ends. CDR3 in DNA: TGTGCCAGCAGCCTTACTAGGGTCGAGCAGTACTTC. Its protein product is CASSLTRVEQYF.

The chain has TRBV6-6 and TRBJ1-2; 7 positions match TRBD1. With 5 bases clipped from V and 5 bases from J, the junction kept 5 bases outside the gene matches. Germline V gene sequence: CDR1 MNHNY, CDR2 SVGAGI (reference sequence). The CDR3 is 13 amino acids. The CDR3 is CASSPGQSYGYTF. The CDR3 DNA sequence: TGTGCCAGCAGTCCGGGACAGAGTTATGGCTACACCTTC.

This CDR3 reads CSARWNYGYTF. The CDR3, as DNA: TGCAGTGCTAGATGGAACTATGGCTACACCTTC. This chain links TRBV20-1 with TRBJ1-2; D unclear. From germline, CDR1 is DFQATT and CDR2 SNEGSKA (reference sequence). This CDR3 spans 11 amino acids. Trimming removed 2 bases from V and 2 bases from J, with 3 bases in between.